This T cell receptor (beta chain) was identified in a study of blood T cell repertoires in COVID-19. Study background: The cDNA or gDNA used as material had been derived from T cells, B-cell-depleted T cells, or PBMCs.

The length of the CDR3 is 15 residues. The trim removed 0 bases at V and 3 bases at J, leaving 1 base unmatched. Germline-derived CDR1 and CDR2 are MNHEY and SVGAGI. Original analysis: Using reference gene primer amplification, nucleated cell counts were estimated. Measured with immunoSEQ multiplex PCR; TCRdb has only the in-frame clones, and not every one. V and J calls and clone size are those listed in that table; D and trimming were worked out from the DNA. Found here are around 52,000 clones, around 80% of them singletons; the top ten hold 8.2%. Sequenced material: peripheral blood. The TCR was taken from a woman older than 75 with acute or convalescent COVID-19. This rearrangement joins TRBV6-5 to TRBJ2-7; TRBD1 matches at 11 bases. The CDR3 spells CASSYSGTGGYEQYF. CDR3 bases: TGTGCCAGCAGTTACTCCGGGACAGGGGGCTACGAGCAGTACTTC.